This T cell receptor (beta chain) originates from a study of regulatory T cells in long-lasting Graves disease (dated by TCRdb to the early 2020s). Turning to the overall study: Persistent Graves' disease was defined as antithyroid drug treatment for over 5 years with persistently positive TSH receptor autoantibodies. This study used TCR sequencing and RNA sequencing of peripheral blood to compare persistent Graves' disease patients against newly diagnosed Graves' disease patients. The study was conducted in China and was registered as a clinical trial. A total of 33 samples underwent TCR sequencing: about 13 from persistent and 20 from newly diagnosed Graves' disease patients. Antithyroid drugs had been taken for about 10.3 years on average by persistent Graves' disease patients in the clinical cohort. Overall study outcomes, separate from this receptor: More public clonotypes were shared among persistent patients (2,741) than among newly diagnosed patients (approximately 1,000). The study examined only peripheral blood because the primary lesion, thyroid tissue, could not be accessed. Lower TCR Shannon entropy and fewer highly expanded clones were observed in persistent Graves' disease patients than in newly diagnosed patients, which suggested clonal expansion. TRBV28, TRBJ1-2 and TRBJ2-5 were preferentially used in persistent disease, while TRBV20-1 and TRBJ2-1 were favored in newly diagnosed disease. The authors acknowledged the small sample size as a limitation that may reduce accuracy. Sequencing and analysis were restricted to the TCR beta chain.

Trimming takes 4 bases from V and 8 bases from J, and the germline ends sit 12 bases apart. Based on the germline V gene, the CDR1 and CDR2 sequences are SGHRS and YFSETQ. Taken from cysteine to phenylalanine, the CDR3 has 13 residues. The retained sequence is limited to the CDR3, 39 bases, with the frame set at the first base. The time point label for this specimen denotes: persistent/refractory GD, antithyroid drugs over 5 years with positive TRAb. RNA was extracted from PBMCs in TRIzol for both TCR sequencing and RNA sequencing. The diagnosis of Graves' disease was made according to American Thyroid Association guidelines. Recruitment of patients was carried out at an endocrinology department in Xi'an, China. From each patient, about 8.9 milliliters of peripheral blood was collected into an EDTA anticoagulant tube. Ficoll Paque Plus density gradient separation was used to isolate PBMCs, and no further T cell sorting was done. RNA quality was checked with an Agilent 2100 Bioanalyzer and agarose gel, and concentration with a NanoDrop 2000.

On this clonotype: No cognate antigen has been identified for it. Base qualities are not at hand, and no much larger clone is one base apart.

The receptor library was made with multiplex PCR. The sequencer was an Illumina HiSeq 4000. iRepertoire HTBI primers and Arm-PCR amplification of CDR3 regions were used to construct TCR beta libraries. PCR products were gel purified before sequencing. The study's own analysis went as follows. Across samples, 60 to 75 TRBV and 13 to 15 TRBJ segments were identified and used for gene usage analysis of CDR3 amino acid clonotypes. COPE and FqMerger were used to merge filtered high-quality paired reads into contigs. BLAST was used to align contigs to IMGT TRBV, TRBD and TRBJ reference genes, and CDR3 was defined according to IMGT. Any clonotype with a frequency above 0.1% was classified as a highly expanded clone. Shannon entropy served as the measure of repertoire diversity, while the Gini coefficient captured V-J evenness. Public clonotypes were defined as clonotypes shared by more than one individual. TCRdb ran its own pipeline on the public reads, namely fastp trimming at Q25 and MiXCR clone calling, and kept in-frame beta chains. Every entry covers one CDR3 protein and lists the most common genes and DNA from its rows. TCRdb's processing, not the authors' own work, is the source of the V and J calls. Across this sample there are approximately 440,000 distinct CDR3 sequences, with roughly a quarter seen only once. The top ten clonotypes cover around 26% of the sample.

The sequences come from peripheral blood mononuclear cells (PBMCs), collected when the disease was refractory, from a patient treated with antithyroid drugs. Recombination linked TRBV5-1 to TRBJ1-4; no D segment can be confidently identified. This clonotype originated in a female donor with Graves disease. The nucleotides read TGCGCCAGCAGCGAAAGGCGCGGAGAAAAACTGTTTTTT. It encodes CASSERRGEKLFF.